This T cell receptor beta chain was identified in a study of T cell responses to AZD1222 COVID-19 vaccine. Study results and caveats: AZD1222 recipients seropositive at baseline numbered only 6 or 7. Spike-specific TCRs gained breadth and depth after people received two AZD1222 doses.

Using immunoSEQ multiplex PCR, the repertoire was profiled, and TCRdb retains in-frame clones only, with some absent. The sample records some 97,000 clones, 80% to 95% being singletons. V lost 2 bases and J lost 3, with 10 bases in between. Per the germline V gene, CDR1 is MRHNA and CDR2 is SNTAGT. CDR3 length: 15 amino acids. This clone was counted only a few times. The antigen is undetermined. V and J are TRBV6-4 and TRBJ2-2; D call uncertain. The source was peripheral blood, collected on day 0 of AZD1222 vaccination. The origin of this receptor is an adult in good health. The CDR3 DNA reads TGTGCCAGCAGTGACAGGCCCGAGGACACCGGGGAGCTGTTTTTT. It translates to CASSDRPEDTGELFF.